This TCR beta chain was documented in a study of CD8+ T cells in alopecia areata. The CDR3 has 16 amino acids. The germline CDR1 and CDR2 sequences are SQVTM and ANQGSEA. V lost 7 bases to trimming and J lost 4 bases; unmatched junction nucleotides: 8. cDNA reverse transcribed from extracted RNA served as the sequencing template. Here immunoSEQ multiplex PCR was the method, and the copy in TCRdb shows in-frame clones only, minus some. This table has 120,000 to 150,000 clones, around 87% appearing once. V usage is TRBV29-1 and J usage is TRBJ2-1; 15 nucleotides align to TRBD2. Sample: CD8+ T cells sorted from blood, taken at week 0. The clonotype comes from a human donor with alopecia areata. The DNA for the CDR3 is TGCAGCGCCTCCGGGACTAGCGGGAGGCAGTACAATGAGCAGTTCTTC. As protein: CSASGTSGRQYNEQFF.